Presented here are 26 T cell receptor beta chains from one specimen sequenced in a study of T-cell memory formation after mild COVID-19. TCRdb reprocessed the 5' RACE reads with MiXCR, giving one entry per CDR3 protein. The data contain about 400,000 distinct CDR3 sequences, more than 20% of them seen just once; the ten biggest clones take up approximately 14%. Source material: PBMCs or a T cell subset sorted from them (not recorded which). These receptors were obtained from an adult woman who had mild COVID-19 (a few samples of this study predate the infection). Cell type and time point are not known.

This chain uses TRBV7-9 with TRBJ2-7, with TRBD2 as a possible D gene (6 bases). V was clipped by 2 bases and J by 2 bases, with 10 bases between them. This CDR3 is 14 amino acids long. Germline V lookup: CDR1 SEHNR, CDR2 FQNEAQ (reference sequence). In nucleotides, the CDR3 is TGTGCCAGCAGCTTACTGGGGGGTACCTACGAGCAGTACTTC. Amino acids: CASSLLGGTYEQYF. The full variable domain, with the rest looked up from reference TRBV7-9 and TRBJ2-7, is DTGVSQNPRHKITKRGQNVTFRCDPISEHNRLYWYRQTLGQGPEFLTYFQNEAQLEKSRLLSDRFSAERPKGSFSTLEIQRTEQGDSAMYLCASSLLGGTYEQYFGPGTRLTVT.

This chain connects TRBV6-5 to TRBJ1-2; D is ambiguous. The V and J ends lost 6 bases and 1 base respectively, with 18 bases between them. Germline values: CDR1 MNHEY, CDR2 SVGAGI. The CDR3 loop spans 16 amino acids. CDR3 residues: CASSSRWALINYGYTF. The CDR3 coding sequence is TGTGCCAGCAGCTCCCGTTGGGCCCTCATTAACTATGGCTACACCTTC.

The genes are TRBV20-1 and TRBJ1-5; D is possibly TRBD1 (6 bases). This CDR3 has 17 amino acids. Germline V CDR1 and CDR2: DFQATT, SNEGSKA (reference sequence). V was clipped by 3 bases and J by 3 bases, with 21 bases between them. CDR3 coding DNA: TGCAGTGCTAGCCGGATAGGGGGTCCAGTTCCCAATCAGCCCCAGCATTTT. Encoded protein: CSASRIGGPVPNQPQHF.

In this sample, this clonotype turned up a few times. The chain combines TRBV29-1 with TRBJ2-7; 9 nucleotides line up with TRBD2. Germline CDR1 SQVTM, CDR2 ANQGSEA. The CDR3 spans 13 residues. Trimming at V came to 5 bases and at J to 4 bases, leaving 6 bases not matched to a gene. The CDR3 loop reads CSVRLAGLYEQYF. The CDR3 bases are TGCAGCGTTCGGCTAGCGGGACTTTACGAGCAGTACTTC.

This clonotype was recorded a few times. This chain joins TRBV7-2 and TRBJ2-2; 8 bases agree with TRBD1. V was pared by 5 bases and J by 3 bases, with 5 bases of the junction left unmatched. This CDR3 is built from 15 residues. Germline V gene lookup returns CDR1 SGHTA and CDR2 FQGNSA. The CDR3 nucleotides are TGTGCCAGCAGCCCCCTGGGACAGGACACCGGGGAGCTGTTTTTT. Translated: CASSPLGQDTGELFF.

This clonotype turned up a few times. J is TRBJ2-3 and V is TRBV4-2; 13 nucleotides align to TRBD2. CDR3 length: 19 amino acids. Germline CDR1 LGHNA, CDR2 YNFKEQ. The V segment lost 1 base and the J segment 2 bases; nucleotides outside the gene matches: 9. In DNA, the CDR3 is TGTGCCAGCAGCCAAGCCGTGGTAGGACTAGCGGGGGACACAGATACGCAGTATTTT. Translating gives CASSQAVVGLAGDTDTQYF.

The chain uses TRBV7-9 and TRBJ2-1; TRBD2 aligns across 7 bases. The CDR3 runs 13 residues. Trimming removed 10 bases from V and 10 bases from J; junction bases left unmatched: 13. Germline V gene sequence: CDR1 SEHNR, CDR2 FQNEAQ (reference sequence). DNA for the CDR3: TGTGCCACCCTTTTGGCTAGCGGAGGGGAGCAGTTCTTC. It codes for CATLLASGGEQFF.

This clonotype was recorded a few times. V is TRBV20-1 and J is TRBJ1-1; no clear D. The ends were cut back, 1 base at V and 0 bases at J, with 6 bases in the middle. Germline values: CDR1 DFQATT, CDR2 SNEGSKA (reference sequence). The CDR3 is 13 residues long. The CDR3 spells CSARAPLNTEAFF. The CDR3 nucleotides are TGCAGTGCTAGAGCCCCCTTGAACACTGAAGCTTTCTTT.

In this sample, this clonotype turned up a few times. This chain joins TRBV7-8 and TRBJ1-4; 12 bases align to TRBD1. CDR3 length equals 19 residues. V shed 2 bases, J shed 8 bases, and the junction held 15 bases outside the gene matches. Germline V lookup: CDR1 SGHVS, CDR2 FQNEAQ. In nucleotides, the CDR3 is TGTGCCAGCAGCTTAAACCGGGACAGGGGGCTCTCCTCGCGGGAAAAACTGTTTTTT. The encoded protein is CASSLNRDRGLSSREKLFF. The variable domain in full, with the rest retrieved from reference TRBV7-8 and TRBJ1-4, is GAGVSQSPRYKVAKRGQDVALRCDPISGHVSLFWYQQALGQGPEFLTYFQNEAQLDKSGLPSDRFFAERPEGSVSTLKIQRTQQEDSAVYLCASSLNRDRGLSSREKLFFGSGTQLSVL.

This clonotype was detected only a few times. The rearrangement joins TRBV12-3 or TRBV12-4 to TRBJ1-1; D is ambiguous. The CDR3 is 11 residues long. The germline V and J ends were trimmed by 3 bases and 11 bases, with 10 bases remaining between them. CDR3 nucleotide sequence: TGTGCCAGCAGTTTTCGGACCCACGCTTTCTTT. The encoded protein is CASSFRTHAFF.

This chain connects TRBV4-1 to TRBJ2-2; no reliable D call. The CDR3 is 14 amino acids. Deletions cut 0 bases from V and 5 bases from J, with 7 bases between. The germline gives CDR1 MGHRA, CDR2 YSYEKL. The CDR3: CASSQEFGTGELFF. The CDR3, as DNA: TGCGCCAGCAGCCAAGAGTTCGGAACCGGGGAGCTGTTTTTT.

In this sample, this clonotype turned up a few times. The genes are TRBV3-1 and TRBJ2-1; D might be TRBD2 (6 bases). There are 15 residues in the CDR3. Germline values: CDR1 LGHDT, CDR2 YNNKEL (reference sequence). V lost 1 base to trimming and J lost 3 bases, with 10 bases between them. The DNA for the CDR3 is TGTGCCAGCAGCCAAGGTAGCGGCAACTACAATGAGCAGTTCTTC. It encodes CASSQGSGNYNEQFF.

The CDR3 nucleotides read TGTGCCAGCCCTCCCGACAGGGGATACACCGGGGAGCTGTTTTTT. This codes for CASPPDRGYTGELFF. The chain links TRBV21-1 to TRBJ2-2; whether TRBD1, the table's D call, matches the DNA was not checked. TRBV21-1 is described as a pseudogene. This CDR3 comprises 15 residues.

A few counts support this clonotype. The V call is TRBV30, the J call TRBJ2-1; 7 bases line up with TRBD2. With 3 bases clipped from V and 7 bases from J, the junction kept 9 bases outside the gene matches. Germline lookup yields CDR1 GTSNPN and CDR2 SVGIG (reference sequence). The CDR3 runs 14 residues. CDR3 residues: CAWRGTNIRNEQFF. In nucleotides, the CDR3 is TGTGCCTGGAGGGGGACTAATATTAGAAATGAGCAGTTCTTC.

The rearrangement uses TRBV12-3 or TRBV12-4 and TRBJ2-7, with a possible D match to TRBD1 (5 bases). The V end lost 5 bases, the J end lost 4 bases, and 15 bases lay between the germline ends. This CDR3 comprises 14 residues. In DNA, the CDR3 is TGTGCCAGCAGTCCGGCGGCAGGGTGGTACGAGCAGTACTTC. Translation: CASSPAAGWYEQYF.

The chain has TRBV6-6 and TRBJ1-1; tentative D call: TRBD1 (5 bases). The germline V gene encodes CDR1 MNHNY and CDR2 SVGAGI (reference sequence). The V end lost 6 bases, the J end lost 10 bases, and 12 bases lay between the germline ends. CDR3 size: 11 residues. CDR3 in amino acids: CASSTGRGAFF. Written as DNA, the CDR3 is TGTGCCAGCAGCACGGGTAGGGGAGCTTTCTTT.

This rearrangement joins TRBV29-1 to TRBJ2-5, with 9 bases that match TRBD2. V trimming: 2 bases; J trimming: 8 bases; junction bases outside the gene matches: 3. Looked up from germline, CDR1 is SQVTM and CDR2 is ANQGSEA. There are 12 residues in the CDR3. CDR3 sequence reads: CSVELAGTTQYF. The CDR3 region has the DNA TGCAGCGTTGAACTAGCGGGGACCACCCAGTACTTC.

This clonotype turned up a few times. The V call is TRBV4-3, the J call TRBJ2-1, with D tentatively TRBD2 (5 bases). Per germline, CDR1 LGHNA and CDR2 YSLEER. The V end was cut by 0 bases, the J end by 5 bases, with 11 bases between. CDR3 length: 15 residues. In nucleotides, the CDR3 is TGCGCCAGCAGCCAAGATGGAGGTCGTAACAATGAGCAGTTCTTC. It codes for CASSQDGGRNNEQFF.

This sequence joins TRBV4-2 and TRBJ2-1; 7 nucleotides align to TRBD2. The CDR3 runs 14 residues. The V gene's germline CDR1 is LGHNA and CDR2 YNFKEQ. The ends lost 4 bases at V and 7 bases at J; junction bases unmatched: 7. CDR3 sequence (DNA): TGTGCCAGCAGCCCCGACGGGGGGTGGAATGAGCAGTTCTTC. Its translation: CASSPDGGWNEQFF.

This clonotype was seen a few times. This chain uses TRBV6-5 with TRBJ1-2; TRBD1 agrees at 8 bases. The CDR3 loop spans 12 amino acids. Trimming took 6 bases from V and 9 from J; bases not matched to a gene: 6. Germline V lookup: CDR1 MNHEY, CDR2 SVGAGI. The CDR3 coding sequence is TGTGCCAGCAGCCCCGGACAGGGCCGCTACACCTTC. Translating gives CASSPGQGRYTF.

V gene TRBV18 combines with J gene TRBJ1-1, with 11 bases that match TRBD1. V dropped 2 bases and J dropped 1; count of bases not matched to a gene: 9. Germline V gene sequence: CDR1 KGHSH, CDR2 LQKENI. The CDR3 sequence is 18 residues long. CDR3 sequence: CASSPVGQGVRRNTEAFF. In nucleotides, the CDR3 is TGTGCCAGCTCACCAGTGGGACAGGGGGTTCGGAGGAACACTGAAGCTTTCTTT.

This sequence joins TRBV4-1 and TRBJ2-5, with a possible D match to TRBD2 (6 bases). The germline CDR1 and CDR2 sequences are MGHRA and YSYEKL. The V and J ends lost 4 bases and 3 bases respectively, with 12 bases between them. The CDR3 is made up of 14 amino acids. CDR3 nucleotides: TGCGCCAGCAGCCCCACTTGGGGGGAAGAGACCCAGTACTTC. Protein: CASSPTWGEETQYF.

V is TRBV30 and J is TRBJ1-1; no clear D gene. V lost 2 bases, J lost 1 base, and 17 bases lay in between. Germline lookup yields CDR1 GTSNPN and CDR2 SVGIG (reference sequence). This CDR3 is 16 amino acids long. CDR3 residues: CAWSRPIAGRNTEAFF. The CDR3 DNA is TGTGCCTGGAGTAGGCCCATAGCAGGAAGGAACACTGAAGCTTTCTTT.

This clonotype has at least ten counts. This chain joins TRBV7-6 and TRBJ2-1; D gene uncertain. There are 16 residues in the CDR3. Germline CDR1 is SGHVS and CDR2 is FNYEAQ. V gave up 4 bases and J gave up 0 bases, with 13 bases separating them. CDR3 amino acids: CASSSPAASSYNEQFF. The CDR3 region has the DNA TGTGCCAGCAGCTCCCCTGCTGCCAGCTCCTACAATGAGCAGTTCTTC.

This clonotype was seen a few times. CDR3 coding DNA: TGTGCCAGCAGCTTAGCGGAAATCTCCCATGAGCAGTTCTTC. Residues: CASSLAEISHEQFF. The V and J genes are TRBV7-2 and TRBJ2-1; D uncertain. Deletions cut 0 bases from V and 8 bases from J, with 11 bases between. There are 14 residues in the CDR3. CDR1 is SGHTA and CDR2 is FQGNSA in the germline V gene.

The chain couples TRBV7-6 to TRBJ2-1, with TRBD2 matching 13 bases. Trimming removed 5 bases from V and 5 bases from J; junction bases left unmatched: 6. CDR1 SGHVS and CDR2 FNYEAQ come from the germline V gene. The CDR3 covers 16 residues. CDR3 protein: CASSRTSGRAHNEQFF. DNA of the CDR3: TGTGCCAGCAGCCGAACTAGCGGGAGGGCCCACAATGAGCAGTTCTTC.